These 16 T cell receptor beta chains share one sample of origin, sequenced in a study of immune reconstitution after stem cell transplant in scleroderma. TCRdb processed the RT-PCR reads anew with MiXCR; each CDR3 protein has one entry. The sample lists under 4,500 distinct CDR3 sequences, about 5.9% occurring once. Sampling was performed before or after autologous hematopoietic stem cell transplantation (not recorded which). The receptors were gathered from a female donor with systemic sclerosis.

By share of the sample, this clonotype is hyperexpanded. The chain links TRBV10-2 to TRBJ2-1; the D is unclear. Germline CDR1 is WSHSY and CDR2 is SAAADI. The CDR3 totals 11 residues. Deletions cut 8 bases from V and 7 bases from J, with 9 bases between. The CDR3 protein is CASGAGNEQFF. CDR3 nucleotide sequence: TGCGCCAGCGGTGCTGGGAATGAGCAGTTCTTC.

Judged by abundance, this clonotype is medium-sized. The V call is TRBV29-1, the J call TRBJ2-3; 7 bases line up with TRBD1. V was clipped by 5 bases and J by 3 bases; unmatched bases: 5. Germline V lookup: CDR1 SQVTM, CDR2 ANQGSEA. This CDR3 region has 13 residues. This CDR3 reads CSVPDRVTDTQYF. The DNA of the CDR3 is TGCAGCGTTCCTGACAGGGTTACAGATACGCAGTATTTT.

CDR3 protein: CAISDDYEQYF. The CDR3 DNA reads TGTGCCATCAGTGACGACTACGAGCAGTACTTC. V usage is TRBV10-3 and J usage is TRBJ2-7; no reliable D call. The germline V gene encodes CDR1 ENHRY and CDR2 SYGVKD. The CDR3 is made up of 11 amino acids. V was shortened by 3 bases and J by 3 bases, with 3 bases between the two germline ends.

Within the sample, this clonotype is medium-sized (0.01 to 0.1%). This chain joins TRBV20-1 and TRBJ1-2; 10 nucleotides line up with TRBD1. The CDR3 runs 15 residues. CDR1 is DFQATT, CDR2 SNEGSKA, per germline (reference sequence). V lost 0 bases, J lost 5 bases, and 6 bases stayed unmatched. CDR3 loop: CSARDPGTGVYGYTF. CDR3 nucleotide sequence: TGCAGTGCTAGAGACCCCGGGACAGGGGTTTATGGCTACACCTTC.

This clonotype is medium-sized by share. V usage is TRBV15 and J usage is TRBJ2-1, with a tentative D call TRBD1 (6 bases). From germline, CDR1 is LNHNV and CDR2 YYDKDF (reference sequence). Trimming took 0 bases from V and 9 from J, leaving 6 bases between them. The CDR3 runs 12 residues. In DNA, the CDR3 is TGTGCCACCAGCAGAGAAGGGGGTGAGCAGTTCTTC. Residues: CATSREGGEQFF.

The CDR3 here is CSAGLAGNTDTQYF. The CDR3 DNA follows: TGCAGTGCGGGACTAGCGGGGAACACAGATACGCAGTATTTT. The chain has TRBV20-1 and TRBJ2-3, with TRBD2 matching 13 bases. The CDR3 spans 14 residues. V dropped 6 bases and J dropped 2; count of bases not matched to a gene: 2. Germline assignment: CDR1 DFQATT and CDR2 SNEGSKA (reference sequence).

This clonotype is termed medium-sized (0.01 to 0.1%). The gene calls are TRBV12-3 or TRBV12-4 and TRBJ2-7, with TRBD2 identical over 9 bases. Trimming at V came to 2 bases and at J to 5 bases, leaving 7 bases not matched to a gene. The CDR3 covers 15 residues. CDR3 sequence (DNA): TGTGCCAGCAGTTTAACAGCGGGGGGACTTGACGAGCAGTACTTC. Translating it yields CASSLTAGGLDEQYF.

This clonotype is classed as medium-sized. The chain carries TRBV5-1 and TRBJ2-7; D might be TRBD1 or TRBD2, each matching 5 bases. Deletions cut 5 bases from V and 3 bases from J, with 12 bases between. The CDR3 contains 13 residues. Germline-derived CDR1 and CDR2 are SGHRS and YFSETQ. CDR3 nucleotide sequence: TGCGCCAGCAGAGGGGACGCCAACTACGAGCAGTACTTC. This translates into CASRGDANYEQYF.

In its sample, this clonotype ranks as medium-sized. This sequence joins TRBV19 and TRBJ2-5; D is unresolved. CDR3 length: 14 residues. Germline V CDR1 and CDR2: LNHDA, SQIVND (reference sequence). The V gene lost 3 bases and the J gene lost 5 bases, with 13 bases spanning the gap. CDR3 protein: CASSIQRLGETQYF. CDR3 DNA: TGTGCCAGTAGTATCCAGCGTCTTGGGGAGACCCAGTACTTC.

In its sample, this clonotype is medium-sized (0.01 to 0.1%). This chain joins TRBV7-6 and TRBJ1-1; D perhaps matches TRBD1 (5 bases). V shed 2 bases and J shed 5 bases, with 9 bases lying between them. The CDR3 covers 13 residues. Germline V lookup: CDR1 SGHVS, CDR2 FNYEAQ. This CDR3 is CASSLFRGTEAFF. The CDR3 region has the DNA TGTGCCAGCAGCTTATTCCGGGGGACTGAAGCTTTCTTT.

Concerning this clonotype: The germline gene is not matched at one end of the junction; a read error may be the cause. CDR3 nucleotide sequence: TGTACCAGCAGCCAAGAAGTGGGGCCCGGCACCGGGGAGCTGTTTTTT. It yields the protein CTSSQEVGPGTGELFF. The chain uses TRBV3-1 and TRBJ2-2; TRBD1 is a possible D gene (5 bases). This CDR3 contains 16 residues. Per the germline V gene, CDR1 is LGHDT and CDR2 is YNNKEL (reference sequence).

Within the sample, this clonotype is medium-sized. This chain connects TRBV5-1 to TRBJ2-2; TRBD1 matches at 7 bases. The CDR3 consists of 14 residues. With 2 bases clipped from V and 7 bases from J, the junction kept 5 bases outside the gene matches. Germline CDR1 is SGHRS and CDR2 is YFSETQ. The CDR3 sequence: CASSLQGSDGELFF. Written as DNA, the CDR3 is TGCGCCAGCAGCTTACAGGGGAGTGACGGGGAGCTGTTTTTT.

In its sample, this clonotype is large. This chain uses TRBV28 with TRBJ1-2; no firm D call. The germline V gene encodes CDR1 MDHEN and CDR2 SYDVKM. This CDR3 has 15 residues. V gave up 3 bases and J gave up 4 bases, with 15 bases separating them. CDR3 residues: CASSFVTAGLYGYTF. The CDR3 nucleotides are TGTGCCAGCAGTTTTGTGACGGCCGGACTCTATGGCTACACCTTC.

This sequence joins TRBV27 and TRBJ1-4, with a weak D call TRBD1 (5 bases). Germline V gene sequence: CDR1 MNHEY, CDR2 SMNVEV (reference sequence). Deletions cut 2 bases from V and 10 bases from J, with 17 bases between. The CDR3 is 15 residues long. The CDR3: CASSLTSGLEGKLFF. The DNA for the CDR3 is TGTGCCAGCAGTTTAACCTCAGGGTTAGAGGGAAAACTGTTTTTT.

This clonotype ranks as medium-sized. The chain has TRBV5-1 and TRBJ2-2; possible D gene TRBD1, 5 bases. Trimming took off 1 base at V and 3 bases at J, with 16 bases between the two ends. In germline, CDR1 is SGHRS, CDR2 YFSETQ. This CDR3 comprises 17 residues. The chain's CDR3 is CASSLSRQSVYTGELFF. The DNA of the CDR3 is TGCGCCAGCAGCTTGTCGAGACAGTCAGTGTACACCGGGGAGCTGTTTTTT.

This chain joins TRBV20-1 and TRBJ2-1; D is possibly TRBD1 (6 bases). The CDR3 has 15 amino acids. V was pared by 1 base and J by 0 bases, with 10 bases between. The V gene's germline CDR1 is DFQATT and CDR2 SNEGSKA (reference sequence). Here the CDR3 DNA reads TGCAGTGCTAGAGTTGCGGACAGCTCCTACAATGAGCAGTTCTTC. Its translation: CSARVADSSYNEQFF.